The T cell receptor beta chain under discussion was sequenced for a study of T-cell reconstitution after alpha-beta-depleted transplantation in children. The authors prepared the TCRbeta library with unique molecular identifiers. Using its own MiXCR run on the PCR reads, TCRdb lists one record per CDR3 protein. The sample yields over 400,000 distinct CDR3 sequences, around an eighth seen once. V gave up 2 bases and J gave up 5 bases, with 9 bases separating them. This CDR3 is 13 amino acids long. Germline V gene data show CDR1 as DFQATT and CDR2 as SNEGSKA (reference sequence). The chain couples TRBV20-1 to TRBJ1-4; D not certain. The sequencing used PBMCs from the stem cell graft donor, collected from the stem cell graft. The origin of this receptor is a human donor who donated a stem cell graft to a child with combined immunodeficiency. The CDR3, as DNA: TGCAGTGCTAGACCCGGGAGCAATGAAAAACTGTTTTTT. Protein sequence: CSARPGSNEKLFF.